This TCR beta chain is from a study of shared clonotypes between healthy human individuals. Across the whole study: Per-donor plates numbered three CD4 naive, three CD4 memory, two CD8 naive and one CD8 memory.

The study's findings and limits: Limitation of the genetic and exposure-history diversity represented came from the few donors. Sorted-subset sequencing was shown by rarefaction to be incomplete despite large depth.

As for this clone: Its antigen is still unknown.

CDR1 is SGHRS and CDR2 is YFSETQ in the germline V gene. The CDR3 loop spans 14 amino acids. Trimming took 6 bases from V and 2 from J, leaving 15 bases between them. Clones were sequenced by immunoSEQ multiplex PCR, and TCRdb holds only the in-frame ones, with some missing. Among under 1,100,000 clones, 65% to 80% were seen once, and the ten largest hold 1.4%. The chain recombines TRBV5-1 with TRBJ2-7, with D possibly matching TRBD1 (5 bases). The sample consisted of memory CD4+ T cells sorted from blood. Subset in this sample: CD45RA-negative fraction. The receptor was derived from a man between 18 and 29 years old in good health. The CDR3 DNA sequence: TGCGCCAGCACCAGGGATCGTACTACCTACGAGCAGTACTTC. It translates to CASTRDRTTYEQYF.